Presented here are 27 T cell receptor beta chains from one specimen sequenced in a study of T cell responses to AZD1222 COVID-19 vaccine. The table came from immunoSEQ multiplex PCR; TCRdb's copy has only in-frame clones and leaves some out. The repertoire holds approximately 130,000 clones, with roughly 91% as singletons. Material: peripheral blood, obtained on day 0 of AZD1222 vaccination. These receptors were obtained from an adult in good health.

This rearrangement joins TRBV6-5 to TRBJ2-1, with 8 bases that match TRBD1. CDR1 is MNHEY and CDR2 is SVGAGI in the germline V gene. The CDR3 contains 13 residues. V was pared by 9 bases and J by 7 bases, with 8 bases of the junction left unmatched. The CDR3 loop reads CASNPTGVNEQFF. DNA of the CDR3: TGTGCCAGTAACCCGACAGGGGTGAATGAGCAGTTCTTC.

Points on this clone: The sample carries other DNA sequences with the same CDR3. The chain carries TRBV9 and TRBJ2-5; D uncertain. V lost 2 bases and J 0 bases, leaving 2 bases between the germline ends. The germline gives CDR1 SGDLS, CDR2 YYNGEE. The CDR3 runs to 12 residues. The CDR3 DNA sequence: TGTGCCAGCAGCGTCAACCAAGAGACCCAGTACTTC. Its translation is CASSVNQETQYF. The full variable domain, rest sourced from reference TRBV9 and TRBJ2-5, is DSGVTQTPKHLITATGQRVTLRCSPRSGDLSVYWYQQSLDQGLQFLIQYYNGEERAKGNILERFSAQQFPDLHSELNLSSLELGDSALYFCASSVNQETQYFGPGTRLLVL.

This chain connects TRBV15 to TRBJ1-5; D gene uncertain. The length of the CDR3 is 15 residues. Germline CDR1 is LNHNV and CDR2 is YYDKDF (reference sequence). V was trimmed by 0 bases and J by 9 bases, leaving 15 bases between them. DNA of the CDR3: TGTGCCACCAGCAGAGATTCGACATGGGCAATGCCCCAGCATTTT. As protein: CATSRDSTWAMPQHF.

This chain links TRBV27 with TRBJ1-5; D not certain. V lost 2 bases, J lost 0 bases, and 8 bases lay in between. The germline V gene encodes CDR1 MNHEY and CDR2 SMNVEV (reference sequence). The CDR3 runs to 15 residues. The CDR3 spells CASSLRHDSNQPQHF. In DNA form, the CDR3 reads TGTGCCAGCAGTTTACGTCACGATAGCAATCAGCCCCAGCATTTT.

The genes are TRBV4-2 and TRBJ2-1; D perhaps matches TRBD1 (5 bases). The V gene's germline CDR1 is LGHNA and CDR2 YNFKEQ. Trimming stripped 4 bases from V and 5 bases from J, with 18 bases between. This CDR3 has 16 residues. The CDR3 sequence: CASSPWGDSTDNEQFF. CDR3 in DNA: TGTGCCAGCAGCCCATGGGGCGACAGCACCGACAATGAGCAGTTCTTC.

The chain joins TRBV7-2 to TRBJ1-5; D uncertain. CDR1 and CDR2 from the germline V gene are SGHTA and FQGNSA. CDR3 length: 13 amino acids. Trimming removed 4 bases from V and 5 bases from J, with 9 bases in between. DNA of the CDR3: TGTGCCAGCAGCTCGGACGGTGATCAGCCCCAGCATTTT. This gives the protein CASSSDGDQPQHF.

The chain has TRBV6-5 and TRBJ2-2; weak D call: TRBD2 (5 bases). CDR3 length: 13 residues. Per the germline V gene, CDR1 is MNHEY and CDR2 is SVGAGI. V was cut by 5 bases and J by 5 bases, with 9 bases left in between. CDR3 coding DNA: TGTGCCAGCAGTCCTCAGCGGACCGGGGAGCTGTTTTTT. This sequence encodes CASSPQRTGELFF.

The genes are TRBV6-5 and TRBJ1-5, with a possible D match to TRBD1 (5 bases). This CDR3 contains 14 residues. V was pared by 8 bases and J by 1 base, with 12 bases between. Germline V CDR1 and CDR2: MNHEY, SVGAGI. CDR3 loop: CASWGRGSNQPQHF. Written as DNA, the CDR3 is TGTGCCAGCTGGGGCCGGGGGAGCAATCAGCCCCAGCATTTT.

The V call is TRBV6-6, the J call TRBJ1-2; 7 bases are a match to TRBD1. V gave up 6 bases and J gave up 6 bases; unmatched junction bases: 13. Per the germline V gene, CDR1 is MNHNY and CDR2 is SVGAGI (reference sequence). This CDR3 is built from 15 residues. The CDR3 DNA follows: TGTGCCAGCAGACCGGGACAGCTAATAAGGGATGGCTACACCTTC. It translates to CASRPGQLIRDGYTF.

This chain connects TRBV2 to TRBJ1-1; weak D call: TRBD1 (6 bases). The CDR3 is made up of 14 amino acids. CDR1 and CDR2 (germline): SNHLY, FYNNEI. V lost 7 bases and J 5 bases, leaving 17 bases between the germline ends. The CDR3 coding sequence is TGTGCCAGCATGAGGGCAGGGGAGGGAACTGAAGCTTTCTTT. Translation: CASMRAGEGTEAFF.

In this sample, this clone turned up a few times. The V and J genes are TRBV7-2 and TRBJ2-1; no definite D call. The CDR3 totals 14 residues. Germline V gene sequence: CDR1 SGHTA, CDR2 FQGNSA. The V end lost 9 bases, the J end lost 0 bases, and 12 bases lay between the germline ends. CDR3 DNA sequence: TGTGCCAGTATCAGAGGATTCTCCTACAATGAGCAGTTCTTC. Protein: CASIRGFSYNEQFF.

The chain recombines TRBV29-1 with TRBJ1-3; D gene ambiguous. The CDR3 sequence is 12 residues long. The germline V gene has CDR1 SQVTM and CDR2 ANQGSEA. V lost 7 bases and J lost 9, with 16 bases in between. The CDR3 region is CSGSGRMGTIYF. The CDR3 DNA reads as TGCAGCGGGAGCGGTAGGATGGGCACCATATATTTT.

The chain recombines TRBV2 with TRBJ2-7; 10 nucleotides align to TRBD1. The V gene end was trimmed by 0 bases and the J gene end by 5 bases; junction bases not matched to a gene: 13. The germline gives CDR1 SNHLY, CDR2 FYNNEI. The CDR3 has 18 amino acids. The CDR3 loop is CASSEAPFGTGAGDEQYF. The CDR3 bases are TGTGCCAGCAGTGAAGCTCCCTTTGGGACAGGGGCCGGGGACGAGCAGTACTTC.

The chain is built from TRBV5-1 and TRBJ1-6; 12 bases line up with TRBD1. The CDR3 is made up of 18 amino acids. Trimming took 2 bases from V and 3 from J; bases not matched to a gene: 6. The germline CDR1 and CDR2 sequences are SGHRS and YFSETQ. The CDR3 spells CASSLRDRGRSYNSPLHF. The CDR3 DNA follows: TGCGCCAGCAGCTTAAGGGACAGGGGGCGAAGCTATAATTCACCCCTCCACTTT.

The chain joins TRBV9 to TRBJ1-1, with 8 positions matching TRBD1. V trimming: 0 bases; J trimming: 0 bases; junction bases outside the gene matches: 1. The CDR3 runs 15 residues. Germline assignment: CDR1 SGDLS and CDR2 YYNGEE. CDR3 loop: CASSVGDRLNTEAFF. The DNA for the CDR3 is TGTGCCAGCAGCGTAGGGGACAGGCTGAACACTGAAGCTTTCTTT.

The V and J genes are TRBV11-2 and TRBJ2-1, with D possibly TRBD1 on 6 matching bases. The CDR3 loop spans 16 amino acids. Germline V CDR1 and CDR2: SGHAT, FQNNGV. Trimming removed 4 bases at V and 3 bases at J, with 16 bases between. DNA of the CDR3: TGTGCCAGCAGCTCCAGTGGGGGCGCGGGCTACAATGAGCAGTTCTTC. Residues: CASSSSGGAGYNEQFF.

The genes are TRBV5-1 and TRBJ1-2; a possible D gene is TRBD1 (5 bases). CDR3 length equals 13 residues. Deletions cut 4 bases from V and 4 bases from J, with 11 bases between. Germline CDR1 SGHRS, CDR2 YFSETQ. DNA of the CDR3: TGCGCCAGCAGCCCAGGGAGGGGCTATGGCTACACCTTC. Amino acid sequence: CASSPGRGYGYTF.

The V gene is TRBV5-1, the J gene TRBJ1-3; 8 nucleotides line up with TRBD1. The length of the CDR3 is 15 residues. V lost 4 bases to trimming and J lost 3 bases; unmatched junction nucleotides: 6. Germline CDR1 is SGHRS and CDR2 is YFSETQ. The CDR3 loop is CASSVGQGDGNTIYF. CDR3 in DNA: TGCGCCAGCAGCGTAGGACAGGGAGATGGAAACACCATATATTTT.

The gene calls are TRBV2 and TRBJ1-2, with 8 bases lining up with TRBD1. Germline values: CDR1 SNHLY, CDR2 FYNNEI. After removal of 4 bases from V and 8 bases from J, the junction contained 9 bases not matched to a gene. CDR3 length: 14 amino acids. The chain's CDR3 is CASSGQGSVFGYTF. CDR3 nucleotide sequence: TGTGCCAGCAGTGGACAGGGGTCAGTCTTCGGCTACACCTTC.

This clone has only a few counts. The J gene is TRBJ1-2, the V gene TRBV7-9, with 11 bases aligning to TRBD1. The CDR3 runs 19 residues. V dropped 4 bases and J dropped 7; count of bases not matched to a gene: 20. Germline V gene data show CDR1 as SEHNR and CDR2 as FQNEAQ (reference sequence). The CDR3 here is CASSSIAGLGQGASSGYTF. CDR3 DNA sequence: TGTGCCAGCAGCTCAATAGCTGGCCTCGGACAGGGGGCTAGTAGTGGCTACACCTTC.

The chain recombines TRBV20-1 with TRBJ1-1; D is ambiguous. This CDR3 region has 12 residues. Per germline, CDR1 DFQATT and CDR2 SNEGSKA (reference sequence). Trimming cost V 3 bases and J 0 bases, with 5 bases left between them. CDR3 nucleotide sequence: TGCAGTGCTAGTCCCCTGAACACTGAAGCTTTCTTT. Translated, it gives CSASPLNTEAFF.

The chain is built from TRBV7-7 and TRBJ2-1; 11 bases fit TRBD1. With V trimmed by 5 bases and J by 5 bases, 11 bases remained unmatched. CDR1 is SSHAT and CDR2 is FNYEAQ in the germline V gene (reference sequence). The CDR3 has 17 amino acids. CDR3 loop: CASSPGQGAVKDNEQFF. CDR3 DNA: TGTGCCAGCAGCCCCGGACAGGGGGCCGTAAAGGACAATGAGCAGTTCTTC.

This rearrangement joins TRBV27 to TRBJ2-3; no reliable D call. This CDR3 region has 15 residues. From germline, CDR1 is MNHEY and CDR2 SMNVEV (reference sequence). Trimming took 5 bases from V and 0 from J, leaving 12 bases between them. As DNA, the CDR3 is TGTGCCAGCAGTGGAAGGGTTACTAGCACAGATACGCAGTATTTT. Its protein product is CASSGRVTSTDTQYF.

There are a few counts of this clone. The chain links TRBV30 to TRBJ2-5; 9 bases are shared with TRBD2. The V gene end was trimmed by 3 bases and the J gene end by 4 bases; junction bases not matched to a gene: 6. Germline CDR1 reads GTSNPN; CDR2 reads SVGIG (reference sequence). CDR3 size: 14 residues. The CDR3 region has the DNA TGTGCCTGGAGCCGGGCTAGCGGGACAGAGACCCAGTACTTC. This translates into CAWSRASGTETQYF.

V is TRBV20-1 and J is TRBJ1-1; possible D gene TRBD1, 5 bases. Trimming cost V 3 bases and J 8 bases, with 13 bases left between them. This CDR3 has 12 amino acids. CDR1 and CDR2 (germline): DFQATT, SNEGSKA (reference sequence). CDR3 sequence: CSASLYSGEAFF. CDR3 DNA sequence: TGCAGTGCTAGTCTTTACTCAGGGGAAGCTTTCTTT.

The V gene is TRBV5-4, the J gene TRBJ2-5, with D perhaps matching TRBD1 or TRBD2 (5 bases each). Germline CDR1 is SGHNT and CDR2 is YYREEE (reference sequence). The CDR3 has 14 amino acids. Trimming cost V 7 bases and J 5 bases, with 18 bases left between them. CDR3 sequence: CASHRAAEGETQYF. The CDR3 coding sequence is TGTGCCAGCCACCGAGCCGCAGAGGGGGAGACCCAGTACTTC.

The sample holds one count of this clone. V and J are TRBV6-5 and TRBJ1-4, with 8 nucleotides matching TRBD1. Germline CDR1 reads MNHEY; CDR2 reads SVGAGI. The CDR3 is 14 residues long. J lost 6 bases, V lost 6 bases, and 6 bases had no gene match. The CDR3 region is CASRGDRNYEKLFF. DNA for the CDR3: TGTGCCAGCAGAGGGGACAGGAACTATGAAAAACTGTTTTTT.